The source of this T cell receptor beta chain is a study of blood T cell repertoires in COVID-19. About the research overall: Samples of COVID-19 (acute and convalescent) were obtained from the United States, Italy and Spain. Sources were T cells, B-cell-depleted T cells, or PBMCs; the material itself was cDNA or gDNA.

Authors' processing steps: It was from reference gene primer amplification that nucleated cell counts were estimated. Only in-frame clones appear in the TCRdb table, and some are missing; sequencing was by immunoSEQ multiplex PCR. Clonal size and the V and J genes are those of that table, whereas D and trimming came from the DNA. The sample has about 92,000 clones, around 80% seen once. This clone was detected a few times. The TCR comes from a man in his fifties or sixties who had recovered from COVID-19. The sequencing sample was made of peripheral blood.

CDR3 DNA: TGTGCCAGCAGTTACCTAGGTCAAACCGGCAATGAGCAGTTCTTC. It codes for CASSYLGQTGNEQFF. The gene calls are TRBV6-2 or TRBV6-3 and TRBJ2-1, with no clear D. Germline CDR1 MNHEY, CDR2 SVGEGT. CDR3 size: 15 residues. Trimming stripped 2 bases from V and 6 bases from J, with 14 bases between.